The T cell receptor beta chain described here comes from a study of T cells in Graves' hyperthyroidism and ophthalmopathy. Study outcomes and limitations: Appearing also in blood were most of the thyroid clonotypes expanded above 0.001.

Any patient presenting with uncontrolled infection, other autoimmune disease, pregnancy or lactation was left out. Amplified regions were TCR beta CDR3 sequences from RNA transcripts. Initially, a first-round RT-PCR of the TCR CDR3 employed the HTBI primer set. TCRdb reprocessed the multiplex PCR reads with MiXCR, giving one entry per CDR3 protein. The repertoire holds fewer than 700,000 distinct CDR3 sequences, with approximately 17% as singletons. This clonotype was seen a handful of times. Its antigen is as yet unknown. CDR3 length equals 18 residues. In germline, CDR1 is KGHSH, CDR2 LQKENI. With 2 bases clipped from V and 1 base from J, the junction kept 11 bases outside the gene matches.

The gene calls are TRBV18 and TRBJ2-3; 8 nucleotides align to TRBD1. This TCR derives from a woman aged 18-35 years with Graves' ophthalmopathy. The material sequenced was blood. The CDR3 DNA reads TGTGCCAGCTCACCAGTGCAGGGGGCCCTTGTAGGCACAGATACGCAGTATTTT. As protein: CASSPVQGALVGTDTQYF.